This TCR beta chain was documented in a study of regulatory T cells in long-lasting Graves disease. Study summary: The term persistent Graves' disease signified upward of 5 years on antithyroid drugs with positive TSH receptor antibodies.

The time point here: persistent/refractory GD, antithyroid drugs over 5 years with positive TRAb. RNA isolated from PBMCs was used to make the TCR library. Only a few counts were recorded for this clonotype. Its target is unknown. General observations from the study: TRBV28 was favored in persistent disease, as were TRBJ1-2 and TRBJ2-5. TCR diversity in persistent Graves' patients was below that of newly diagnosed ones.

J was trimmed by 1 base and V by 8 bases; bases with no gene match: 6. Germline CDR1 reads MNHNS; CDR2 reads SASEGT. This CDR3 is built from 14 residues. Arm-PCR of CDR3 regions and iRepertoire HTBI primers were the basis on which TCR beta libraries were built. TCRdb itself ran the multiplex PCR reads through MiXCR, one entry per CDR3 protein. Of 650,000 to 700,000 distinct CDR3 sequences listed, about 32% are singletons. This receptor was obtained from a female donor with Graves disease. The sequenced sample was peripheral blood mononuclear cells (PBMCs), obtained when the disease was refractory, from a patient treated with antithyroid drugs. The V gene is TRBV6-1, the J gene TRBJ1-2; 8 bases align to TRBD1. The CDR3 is CASARQGNNYGYTF. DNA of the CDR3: TGTGCCAGCGCTAGACAGGGGAATAACTATGGCTACACCTTC.